What follows are 19 T cell receptor beta chains derived from one specimen sequenced in a study of identical twins. TCRdb independently ran MiXCR on the 5' RACE reads; one entry per CDR3 protein. The sample holds roughly 250,000 distinct CDR3 sequences, about an eighth seen once. The source material was memory (CD45RO+) T cells sorted from blood. Receptors were obtained from a woman between 18 and 29 years old in good health.

This chain connects TRBV5-4 to TRBJ2-7; D is perhaps TRBD1 (5 bases). The V and J ends lost 1 base and 5 bases respectively, with 10 bases between them. The CDR3 totals 13 residues. Germline lookup yields CDR1 SGHNT and CDR2 YYREEE (reference sequence). CDR3 sequence (DNA): TGTGCCAGCAGCTTGCAGGGTATCGACGAGCAGTACTTC. The encoded protein is CASSLQGIDEQYF.

This chain connects TRBV2 to TRBJ2-2; D unresolved. The CDR3 loop spans 13 amino acids. Per germline, CDR1 SNHLY and CDR2 FYNNEI. Trimming left V 0 bases short and J 6 bases short, with 5 bases between. The CDR3 coding sequence is TGTGCCAGCAGTGAAGCACCCGCCGGGGAGCTGTTTTTT. Its protein product is CASSEAPAGELFF.

The chain uses TRBV15 and TRBJ2-5; D not resolved. The V gene's germline CDR1 is LNHNV and CDR2 YYDKDF (reference sequence). The CDR3 totals 13 residues. V dropped 0 bases and J dropped 4 bases, with 6 bases sitting between them. CDR3 DNA: TGTGCCACCAGCAGAGATCTGGGAGAGACCCAGTACTTC. Translating it yields CATSRDLGETQYF.

This clonotype was recorded a few times. The chain is built from TRBV18 and TRBJ2-3, with unresolved D. The germline CDR1 and CDR2 sequences are KGHSH and LQKENI. The germline V and J ends were trimmed by 5 bases and 2 bases, with 5 bases remaining between them. The CDR3 extends over 12 amino acids. The CDR3 bases are TGTGCCAGCTCAACGTACACAGATACGCAGTATTTT. Its protein is CASSTYTDTQYF.

This clonotype was found many times. The chain uses TRBV5-6 and TRBJ2-7; D gene ambiguous. There are 11 residues in the CDR3. Trimming left V 1 base short and J 3 bases short, with 2 bases between. Looked up from germline, CDR1 is SGHDT and CDR2 is YYEEEE. The DNA of the CDR3 is TGTGCCAGCAGCTTGTTCTACGAGCAGTACTTC. Amino acid sequence: CASSLFYEQYF. The whole variable domain, filled in from reference TRBV5-6 and TRBJ2-7, reads DAGVTQSPTHLIKTRGQQVTLRCSPKSGHDTVSWYQQALGQGPQFIFQYYEEEERQRGNFPDRFSGHQFPNYSSELNVNALLLGDSALYLCASSLFYEQYFGPGTRLTVT.

The chain recombines TRBV19 with TRBJ2-7; 7 bases align to TRBD1. The CDR3 runs 15 residues. The V and J ends lost 4 bases and 0 bases, in that order; junction bases with no gene match: 6. Germline CDR1 is LNHDA and CDR2 is SQIVND (reference sequence). The CDR3 spells CASSNPRGTSYEQYF. Here the CDR3 DNA reads TGTGCCAGTAGTAACCCCAGGGGGACCTCCTACGAGCAGTACTTC.

This clonotype was seen repeatedly, ten times or more. The chain employs TRBV7-2 and TRBJ2-5; 7 bases line up with TRBD1. CDR1 SGHTA and CDR2 FQGNSA come from the germline V gene. After removal of 3 bases from V and 4 bases from J, the junction contained 5 bases not matched to a gene. This CDR3 comprises 14 residues. Here the CDR3 DNA reads TGTGCCAGCAGCTTCCTAGGGGGCTCAGAGACCCAGTACTTC. Its translation: CASSFLGGSETQYF.

This chain joins TRBV18 and TRBJ1-1; tentative D call: TRBD1 (6 bases). With 10 bases removed from V and 3 bases from J, the gap between germline ends came to 15 bases. Germline CDR1 is KGHSH and CDR2 is LQKENI. The CDR3 has 13 amino acids. CDR3 sequence (DNA): TGTGCCACCGGGCAGGGGATCGACACTGAAGCTTTCTTT. Its translation is CATGQGIDTEAFF.

This clonotype was picked up a small number of times. This chain joins TRBV6-2 or TRBV6-3 and TRBJ2-1; the match to TRBD2 covers 13 bases. The germline V gene has CDR1 MNHEY and CDR2 SVGEGT. Trimming at V came to 7 bases and at J to 4 bases, leaving 4 bases not matched to a gene. The CDR3 runs to 15 residues. CDR3 sequence reads: CASTKGLAGYNEQFF. For the CDR3, the DNA is TGTGCCAGCACCAAGGGACTAGCGGGATACAATGAGCAGTTCTTC.

This clonotype was recorded at least ten times. The chain combines TRBV12-3 or TRBV12-4 with TRBJ2-7; 10 bases match TRBD1. V lost 5 bases to trimming and J lost 0 bases; unmatched junction nucleotides: 4. The length of the CDR3 is 15 residues. The CDR3 DNA reads TGTGCCAGCAGTCCGCGGACAGGGGGCTCCTACGAGCAGTACTTC. It codes for CASSPRTGGSYEQYF.

This clonotype was observed a handful of times. V and J are TRBV11-2 and TRBJ1-1, with D possibly being TRBD1 (5 bases). Looked up from germline, CDR1 is SGHAT and CDR2 is FQNNGV. The CDR3 extends over 14 amino acids. V was shortened by 7 bases and J by 1 base, with 13 bases between the two germline ends. The CDR3 DNA reads TGTGCCAGCACTAACAGGTTTGCGAACACTGAAGCTTTCTTT. Translating it yields CASTNRFANTEAFF. Filled out from reference TRBV11-2 and TRBJ1-1, the complete variable domain reads EAGVAQSPRYKIIEKRQSVAFWCNPISGHATLYWYQQILGQGPKLLIQFQNNGVVDDSQLPKDRFSAERLKGVDSTLKIQPAKLEDSAVYLCASTNRFANTEAFFGQGTRLTVV.

This clonotype was recorded a few times. V gene TRBV12-3 or TRBV12-4 combines with J gene TRBJ1-2; 11 nucleotides agree with TRBD1. Trimming removed 3 bases from V and 8 bases from J; junction bases left unmatched: 17. CDR3 length: 18 residues. The CDR3 is CASSLWTGGGRVSPGYTF. CDR3 in DNA: TGTGCCAGCAGTTTGTGGACAGGGGGCGGTCGTGTATCCCCCGGCTACACCTTC.

The rearrangement links TRBV24-1 to TRBJ2-1; perhaps TRBD2 as D (7 bases). Germline V gene lookup returns CDR1 KGHDR and CDR2 SFDVKD. The CDR3 totals 15 residues. Trimming pared 7 bases from V and 7 bases from J, leaving 19 bases between. CDR3 sequence reads: CATRGGGRKLNEQFF. CDR3 sequence (DNA): TGTGCCACCAGGGGGGGGGGGCGCAAGTTGAATGAGCAGTTCTTC.

A few counts support this clonotype. The chain has TRBV10-3 and TRBJ2-7, with 11 positions matching TRBD2. Germline V gives CDR1 ENHRY, CDR2 SYGVKD. This CDR3 has 14 residues. With 6 bases clipped from V and 6 bases from J, the junction kept 7 bases outside the gene matches. The CDR3 reads CAIRSLAGGSEQYF. In DNA, the CDR3 is TGTGCCATCAGATCCCTAGCGGGGGGCTCCGAGCAGTACTTC.

J is TRBJ2-3 and V is TRBV6-2 or TRBV6-3; no firm D call. Per germline, CDR1 MNHEY and CDR2 SVGEGT. The CDR3 is 11 amino acids. Written as DNA, the CDR3 is TGTTCACTTGAGGGCACAGATACGCAGTATTTT. Translation: CSLEGTDTQYF.

This clonotype showed up just a few times. The rearrangement joins TRBV18 to TRBJ2-7; tentative D call: TRBD2 (6 bases). Trimming removed 4 bases from V and 2 bases from J, with 6 bases in between. This CDR3 contains 12 residues. The germline CDR1 and CDR2 sequences are KGHSH and LQKENI. CDR3: CASSREAYEQYF. Here the CDR3 DNA reads TGTGCCAGCTCACGGGAGGCCTACGAGCAGTACTTC.

This clonotype was detected only a few times. The V and J genes are TRBV9 and TRBJ1-6, with unresolved D. The CDR3 is 15 amino acids. The germline gives CDR1 SGDLS, CDR2 YYNGEE. V was trimmed by 0 bases and J by 2 bases, leaving 6 bases between them. The CDR3 reads CASSVEGTYNSPLHF. For the CDR3, the DNA is TGTGCCAGCAGCGTAGAAGGGACCTATAATTCACCCCTCCACTTT.

This clonotype was detected many times. CDR3 DNA sequence: TGTGCCAGCAGCTTAAGTAGCGGGCAAGATACGCAGTATTTT. As protein: CASSLSSGQDTQYF. V usage is TRBV7-2 and J usage is TRBJ2-3; TRBD2 matches 7 bases. V dropped 2 bases and J dropped 5; count of bases not matched to a gene: 4. The CDR3 has 14 residues. Germline V gene sequence: CDR1 SGHTA, CDR2 FQGNSA.

The V call is TRBV20-1, the J call TRBJ2-3; TRBD1 matches at 9 bases. CDR3 length: 13 residues. Germline-derived CDR1 and CDR2 are DFQATT and SNEGSKA (reference sequence). Trimming cost V 6 bases and J 1 base; bases outside gene matches: 2. CDR3 sequence (DNA): TGCAGTGCGCGGACAGGGGGCACAGATACGCAGTATTTT. As protein: CSARTGGTDTQYF.